This T cell receptor beta chain derives from a study of response to subunit inactivated influenza vaccine. A note on this clonotype: Antigen unknown.

TCRdb independently ran MiXCR on the RT-PCR reads; one entry per CDR3 protein. The data show a few hundred thousand distinct CDR3 sequences, roughly 22% seen once. Germline V CDR1 and CDR2: SGHTA, FQGNSA. After removal of 5 bases from V and 6 bases from J, the junction contained 10 bases not matched to a gene. The CDR3 is made up of 15 amino acids. Study-wide points: New T cells are recruited in small numbers by each seasonal influenza vaccination, according to the authors' suggestion.

The material sequenced was PBMCs from blood, taken about 20 months after vaccination. This TCR came from a man between 50 and 70 years old who received an inactivated influenza vaccine. The V gene is TRBV7-2, the J gene TRBJ1-5; 7 nucleotides match TRBD1. CDR3 sequence reads: CASSQTGVRGQPQHF. The CDR3 coding sequence is TGTGCCAGCAGCCAAACAGGGGTAAGGGGTCAGCCCCAGCATTTT.